This T cell receptor beta chain was sequenced during a study of CD4 and CD8 cells across lung adenocarcinoma regions. This CDR3 comprises 16 residues. Per the germline V gene, CDR1 is MGHRA and CDR2 is YSYEKL. Unmatched junction bases numbered 11, after V lost 2 bases and J lost 7 bases. TCRdb passed the PCR reads through MiXCR, listing each CDR3 protein once. Among about 25,000 distinct CDR3 sequences listed, under 65% were seen once. Localized lung adenocarcinoma, a non-small cell lung cancer, affected the donors. This sequence was found in a male donor with lung adenocarcinoma. The CD4 and CD8 labels of this study may be unreliable. Sequencing was performed on CD4+ T cells from the center of a lung tumor. The chain combines TRBV4-1 with TRBJ2-1; TRBD1 aligns across 7 bases. The CDR3 sequence: CASSQRFPGQLNEQFF. The DNA of the CDR3 is TGCGCCAGCAGCCAACGATTCCCGGGACAGCTTAATGAGCAGTTCTTC.